The rows below give T cell receptor beta chains drawn from one sample of a study of molecular identifiers for immune sequencing clone quantification. TCRdb itself ran the PCR reads through MiXCR, one entry per CDR3 protein. The data show hundreds of thousands of distinct CDR3 sequences, roughly 25% seen once. Material: naive CD8+ T cells from blood, with Jurkat cell RNA spiked in. These TCRs come from a human donor in good health. Some libraries in this study had Jurkat cell RNA spiked in. Both conserved end residues are part of each CDR3. Fields, in order: V gene, D gene, J gene, clone size, CDR3 DNA, CDR3 protein. A D gene is named only where the DNA matches it firmly. Only part of the rows carry a size: once, few, many, or a class if the clone is expanded.

>TRBV6-2/TRBV6-3|-|TRBJ1-1|few
TGTGCCAGCAGTTCAAGCTGGGGATCCACTGAAGCTTTCTTT
CASSSSWGSTEAFF
>TRBV21-1|-|TRBJ2-5|many
TGTGCCAACCTCTTGGGGGGAGAGACCCAGTACTTC
CANLLGGETQYF
>TRBV27|TRBD2|TRBJ2-7|-
TGTGCCAGCAGTACTAGCGGGAACTCCTACGAGCAGTACTTC
CASSTSGNSYEQYF
>TRBV4-3|TRBD2|TRBJ2-5|-
TGCGCCAGCAGCCAAGATCCCCTAGCGGGGGTTAGATACTTC
CASSQDPLAGVRYF
>TRBV19|-|TRBJ1-1|few
TGTGCCAGTAGTGGGGGGGGGGTTTACACTGAAGCTTTCTTT
CASSGGGVYTEAFF
>TRBV3-1|-|TRBJ2-5|few
TGTGCCAGCAGCCAAGATTTACAGCAAGAGACCCAGTACTTC
CASSQDLQQETQYF
>TRBV20-1|-|TRBJ2-3|-
TGCAGTGCTAGAGTAAGAGGGAGCGGCACAGATACGCAGTATTTT
CSARVRGSGTDTQYF
>TRBV7-9|-|TRBJ1-1|many
TGTGCCAGCAGCGTAGACAGCAGTCTAAACACTGAAGCTTTCTTT
CASSVDSSLNTEAFF
>TRBV12-3/TRBV12-4|-|TRBJ1-1|-
TGTGCCAGCAGTTTAGCGCTAACAGGGAGCACTGAAGCTTTCTTT
CASSLALTGSTEAFF
>TRBV20-1|TRBD2|TRBJ2-1|-
TGCAGTGAGGTCCTAGCGGGAGAAGTTGGCCCCTACATTGAGCAGTTCTTC
CSEVLAGEVGPYIEQFF
>TRBV15|-|TRBJ2-3|few
TGTGCCACCAGCGGACAGTGGGGGGTCACAGATACGCAGTATTTT
CATSGQWGVTDTQYF
>TRBV20-1|-|TRBJ2-7|-
TGCAGTGCTAGAGAAGGCAAAGGCTTCGCCTACGAGCAGTACTTC
CSAREGKGFAYEQYF
>TRBV7-2|TRBD2|TRBJ2-5|-
TGTGCCAGCAGTCGAATAGCGGGGGCCGACCAAGAGACCCAGTACTTC
CASSRIAGADQETQYF
>TRBV20-1|TRBD1|TRBJ1-6|few
TGCAGTGCTGGAGACACAGGGGGAGGCTCCTATAATTCACCCCTCCACTTT
CSAGDTGGGSYNSPLHF
>TRBV2|-|TRBJ2-7|many
TGTGCCAGCAGTCCCAAGGAAAGGAGCTCCTACGAGCAGTACTTC
CASSPKERSSYEQYF
>TRBV7-6|-|TRBJ2-3|-
TGTGCCAGCAGCTTAGTTAACCAGGGTGGAGATACGCAGTATTTT
CASSLVNQGGDTQYF
>TRBV18|-|TRBJ2-3|-
TGTGCCAGCTCACGGGACGCCACAGATACGCAGTATTTT
CASSRDATDTQYF
>TRBV29-1|-|TRBJ1-4|many
TGCAGCGTCGACCCGAGGGGGTCGGGGGAAAAACTGTTTTTT
CSVDPRGSGEKLFF
>TRBV4-1|-|TRBJ1-1|once
TGCGCCAGCAGCCAAGATTGGACGCACACTGAAGCTTTCTTT
CASSQDWTHTEAFF
>TRBV3-1|-|TRBJ1-6|-
TGTGCCAGCAGCCAAGTTAGTGGGGCCGCGCCAGGTTCACCCCTCCACTTT
CASSQVSGAAPGSPLHF
>TRBV9|-|TRBJ1-3|many
TGTGCCAGCAGCGTAGGGGTCTCTGGAAACACCATATATTTT
CASSVGVSGNTIYF
>TRBV5-3|TRBD1|TRBJ2-5|many
TGTGCCAGCAGCTCCTCCCCCGGGACAGGGCAAGAGACCCAGTACTTC
CASSSSPGTGQETQYF
>TRBV7-2|TRBD1|TRBJ2-7|-
TGTGCCAGCAGCTTACTCCCGCTCGGGACAGGCTCATCCGAGCAGTACTTC
CASSLLPLGTGSSEQYF
>TRBV7-9|-|TRBJ2-7|many
TGTGCCAGCAGCCAGCAGGGACTCCAGTCTTTCTTC
CASSQQGLQSFF
>TRBV12-3/TRBV12-4|TRBD1|TRBJ2-1|few
TGTGCCAGCACCGAACTAACCGGGACAGGGGCTTACAATGAGCAGTTCTTC
CASTELTGTGAYNEQFF
>TRBV18|-|TRBJ1-2|few
TGTGCCAGCTCACCACCCGCAGGCGATGGCTACACCTTC
CASSPPAGDGYTF
>TRBV29-1|-|TRBJ2-2|many
TGCAGCGTTGAGTGGACAGCTGGACGAACCGGGGAGCTGTTTTTT
CSVEWTAGRTGELFF
>TRBV7-9|-|TRBJ1-6|few
TGTGCCAGCAGCGAGACCGGTCCAAAAGTCAATTCACCCCTCCACTTT
CASSETGPKVNSPLHF
>TRBV6-2/TRBV6-3|-|TRBJ1-1|few
TGTGCCAGCAGTTACATAAGGGGGTCGACTGAAGCTTTCTTT
CASSYIRGSTEAFF
>TRBV9|TRBD1|TRBJ2-3|many
TGTGCCAGCAGTGAGACAGGGAGCACAGATACGCAGTATTTT
CASSETGSTDTQYF
>TRBV2|-|TRBJ1-2|few
TGTGCCAGCAGTGAAGGGCTTGGGCAGAACTATGGCTACACCTTC
CASSEGLGQNYGYTF
>TRBV7-9|TRBD1|TRBJ2-5|many
TGTGCCAGCAGCTTAGCGTTCGGTTCCGAACAGGGGGAGACCCAGTACTTC
CASSLAFGSEQGETQYF
>TRBV5-1|-|TRBJ2-7|-
TGCGCCAGCAGCGAAAATCCAGGGTCCCACTACGAGCAGTACTTC
CASSENPGSHYEQYF
>TRBV12-3/TRBV12-4|TRBD2|TRBJ2-5|many
TGTGCCAGCAGCCGCGGACTAGCGGAAGAGACCCAGTACTTC
CASSRGLAEETQYF
>TRBV29-1|-|TRBJ1-2|few
TGCAGCGTGGACCCTAGACAGGCTATGATGGGCTACACCTTC
CSVDPRQAMMGYTF
>TRBV28|-|TRBJ2-7|many
TGTGCCAGCAGTTTCTCATGGACAGCCTTGGGTTACGAGCAGTACTTC
CASSFSWTALGYEQYF
>TRBV7-6|-|TRBJ2-1|few
TGTGCCAGCAGCTCTATTACGAATGAGCAGTTCTTC
CASSSITNEQFF
>TRBV7-3|-|TRBJ1-1|-
TGTGCCAGCAGCGAAACAGGTAGGACTGAAGCTTTCTTT
CASSETGRTEAFF
>TRBV4-3|TRBD1|TRBJ2-2|-
TGCGCCAGCGGCCAATCGTGGACAGGGCCCGGGGAGCTGTTTTTT
CASGQSWTGPGELFF
>TRBV12-3/TRBV12-4|-|TRBJ1-1|few
TGTGCCAGCAGTAGGGGTTTAGCTTTCTTT
CASSRGLAFF
>TRBV2|TRBD1|TRBJ2-5|few
TGTGCCAGCAGTGAAGGGGACAGGATGTACCAAGAGACCCAGTACTTC
CASSEGDRMYQETQYF
>TRBV6-2/TRBV6-3|TRBD1|TRBJ2-7|-
TGTGCCAGCAGTTACTCGGGGACAGGCTACGAGCAGTACTTC
CASSYSGTGYEQYF
>TRBV12-3/TRBV12-4|TRBD1|TRBJ2-5|-
TGTGCCAGCCGGGCCGGGACAGTGGAAGAGACCCAGTACTTC
CASRAGTVEETQYF
>TRBV4-3|-|TRBJ2-7|-
TGCGCCAGCAGCCAAGTCCGGGACCGAGAGCAGTACTTC
CASSQVRDREQYF
>TRBV19|TRBD1|TRBJ2-7|few
TGTGCCAGTAGTATAGAGGACAGGCCCATACGGGAGCAGTACTTC
CASSIEDRPIREQYF
>TRBV6-6|-|TRBJ2-7|many
TGTGCCAGCAGTTACTCGGATTGGGAGACCTACGAGCAGTACTTC
CASSYSDWETYEQYF
>TRBV28|-|TRBJ2-1|few
TGTGCCAGCAGTTCCCCCTCTTTACTGGACACCTCCTACAATGAGCAGTTCTTC
CASSSPSLLDTSYNEQFF
>TRBV10-3|-|TRBJ2-3|many
TGTGCCATCAGTGGGTCGGCGGGAAGCACAGATACGCAGTATTTT
CAISGSAGSTDTQYF
>TRBV6-2/TRBV6-3|TRBD2|TRBJ2-3|many
TGTGCCAGCAGTTACGACGCGGGGGGCGTGTTTGCAGATACGCAGTATTTT
CASSYDAGGVFADTQYF
>TRBV15|TRBD1|TRBJ2-4|-
TGTGCCACCAGCAGTGTACCGAAGGGACAGGGAAGGGACATTCAGTACTTC
CATSSVPKGQGRDIQYF
>TRBV5-1|-|TRBJ2-7|few
TGCGCCAGCAGCTTGGTTAATAATTGGGGCGACGAGCGGTACTTC
CASSLVNNWGDERYF
>TRBV10-3|-|TRBJ1-3|few
TGTGCCATCAGTGATCCCGGATCTCTCCGAACCGGAAACACCATATATTTT
CAISDPGSLRTGNTIYF
>TRBV19|TRBD1|TRBJ1-2|few
TGTGCCAGTAGATCGGCGGACAGGGGGCCTGGTGGCTACACCTTC
CASRSADRGPGGYTF
>TRBV4-1|TRBD1|TRBJ2-3|few
TGCGCCAGCAGCCAAGATCTTCAGGGCAGGGGGCCCACAGATACGCAGTATTTT
CASSQDLQGRGPTDTQYF
>TRBV20-1|-|TRBJ1-1|few
TGCAGTGCTAGACATTTCATTATGAACACTGAAGCTTTCTTT
CSARHFIMNTEAFF
>TRBV3-1|-|TRBJ2-4|many
TGTGCCAGCAGCCGCCCCCCCGACAGCACCTGGGGCAAAAACATTCAGTACTTC
CASSRPPDSTWGKNIQYF
>TRBV13|TRBD1|TRBJ2-7|-
TGTGCCAGCAGCTCAGGGACAGATGAGCAGTACTTC
CASSSGTDEQYF
>TRBV11-2|TRBD2|TRBJ2-1|-
TGTGCCAGCAGCTTAGCGGGGGGGGGAACCTACAATGAGCAGTTCTTC
CASSLAGGGTYNEQFF
>TRBV4-1|TRBD2|TRBJ2-3|-
TGCGCCAGCAGCCTAGCGGGGGGAACCCCCGATACGCAGTATTTT
CASSLAGGTPDTQYF
>TRBV5-1|-|TRBJ2-7|few
TGCGCCAGCAGCTCTGGGGTTGTGACCTACGAGCAGTACTTC
CASSSGVVTYEQYF